This T cell receptor (beta chain) was sequenced in a study of T-cell reconstitution after alpha-beta-depleted transplantation in children. Study results and limitations: Some patients' high day-60 TCRbeta diversity was traced to surviving recipient T cells and thymic progenitors. The authors attributed T-cell counts and diversity one year after transplant mostly to newly produced T cells.

For TCRbeta, the library was prepared with unique molecular identifiers. Each CDR3 protein is one row after TCRdb ran MiXCR on the PCR reads. This sample has about 300,000 distinct CDR3 sequences, with roughly 7.8% found just once. This clonotype was counted ten times or more. Its matching antigen is unknown. Germline CDR1 SGHTA, CDR2 FQGTGA. The V and J ends lost 3 bases and 0 bases respectively, with 5 bases between them. CDR3 length: 13 amino acids. The chain links TRBV7-3 to TRBJ1-1; no reliable D call. The specimen comprised peripheral blood, sampled 360 days after TCRalphabeta/CD19-depleted stem cell transplant. The sequence derives from a female patient aged 2 to 10 who had a stem cell transplant for Fanconi anemia, so the T cells may come from the graft donor. CDR3 region: CASSFDMNTEAFF. The DNA of the CDR3 is TGTGCCAGCAGCTTCGACATGAACACTGAAGCTTTCTTT.